Below are 21 T cell receptor beta chains sequenced from a single sample in a study of identical twins. TCRdb redid the calling of the 5' RACE reads with MiXCR, one entry per CDR3 protein. The sample lists 300,000 to 400,000 distinct CDR3 sequences; 12% were seen once. This sample was shared with a second study, whose subject was yellow fever vaccine responses in identical twins.

Sequenced material: CD8+ T cells sorted from blood. The receptors originated from a woman aged 18 to 35 in good health.

V and J are TRBV27 and TRBJ1-5; D unclear. The germline gives CDR1 MNHEY, CDR2 SMNVEV (reference sequence). With 3 bases removed from V and 7 bases from J, the gap between germline ends came to 10 bases. The length of the CDR3 is 13 residues. The CDR3 nucleotides read TGTGCCAGCAGTTTTTCTGAGACGCAGCCCCAGCATTTT. Translating gives CASSFSETQPQHF.

The V gene is TRBV7-9, the J gene TRBJ1-4; unclear D gene. Germline lookup yields CDR1 SEHNR and CDR2 FQNEAQ (reference sequence). There are 14 residues in the CDR3. With 6 bases removed from V and 7 bases from J, the gap between germline ends came to 15 bases. The CDR3 coding sequence is TGTGCCAGCAGACCGGAGGGAGGGATTGAAAAACTGTTTTTT. Protein: CASRPEGGIEKLFF.

This clonotype was observed at least ten times. This rearrangement joins TRBV12-3 or TRBV12-4 to TRBJ2-5, with 12 bases aligning to TRBD2. CDR3 length: 15 amino acids. V lost 7 bases to trimming and J lost 4 bases; unmatched junction nucleotides: 7. DNA of the CDR3: TGTGCCAGCACCCCTAGCGGGGGGGCCCTAGAGACCCAGTACTTC. This codes for CASTPSGGALETQYF.

This clonotype was seen many times. This chain links TRBV28 with TRBJ2-7; 9 positions agree with TRBD1. CDR1 and CDR2 (germline): MDHEN, SYDVKM. After removal of 4 bases from V and 4 bases from J, the junction contained 5 bases not matched to a gene. This CDR3 comprises 14 residues. The CDR3 sequence is CASSSPTGGYEQYF. The CDR3 bases are TGTGCCAGCAGTTCGCCGACAGGGGGTTACGAGCAGTACTTC. Using reference TRBV28 and TRBJ2-7 for the parts outside the CDR3, the full variable domain is DVKVTQSSRYLVKRTGEKVFLECVQDMDHENMFWYRQDPGLGLRLIYFSYDVKMKEKGDIPEGYSVSREKKERFSLILESASTNQTSMYLCASSSPTGGYEQYFGPGTRLTVT.

This rearrangement joins TRBV3-1 to TRBJ2-1; maybe TRBD1 (5 bases). V dropped 10 bases and J dropped 2 bases, with 27 bases sitting between them. The germline V gene has CDR1 LGHDT and CDR2 YNNKEL (reference sequence). The CDR3 runs 18 residues. The CDR3 coding sequence is TGTGCCACCTCCCAAGATGTCGCGGTAGGGGCACCCTACAATGAGCAGTTCTTC. Protein sequence: CATSQDVAVGAPYNEQFF.

This clonotype was recorded many times. The gene calls are TRBV28 and TRBJ2-7; 12 positions agree with TRBD2. Germline trimming cut 6 bases from V and 4 bases from J; bases unmatched to any gene: 4. CDR3 length equals 14 residues. CDR1 and CDR2 from the germline V gene are MDHEN and SYDVKM. The CDR3 bases are TGTGCCAGCAGCGCTAGCGGGGGGGAATACGAGCAGTACGTC. This codes for CASSASGGEYEQYV.

This chain uses TRBV7-8 with TRBJ1-5, with 11 bases identical to TRBD1. The CDR3 sequence is 17 residues long. V lost 5 bases and J lost 6; bases outside the gene matches: 12. CDR1 and CDR2 (germline): SGHVS, FQNEAQ. The CDR3 loop is CASSHYRDRGGSQPQHF. The CDR3 region has the DNA TGTGCCAGCAGCCACTACCGGGACAGGGGGGGGAGTCAGCCCCAGCATTTT.

This clonotype showed up many times. The chain uses TRBV2 and TRBJ2-7; 9 bases fit TRBD2. V gave up 7 bases and J gave up 4 bases; unmatched junction bases: 8. Germline lookup yields CDR1 SNHLY and CDR2 FYNNEI. There are 14 residues in the CDR3. Here the CDR3 DNA reads TGTGCCAGCACGGCGGGAGGGACGGGGTACGAGCAGTACTTC. It is translated as CASTAGGTGYEQYF.

The chain carries TRBV5-6 and TRBJ2-3, with TRBD2 as a possible D gene (5 bases). Trimming shortened V by 4 bases and J by 2 bases, and 11 bases separated the two germline ends. The CDR3 is 14 amino acids. CDR1 and CDR2 (germline): SGHDT, YYEEEE. CDR3 sequence reads: CASSHWTATDTQYF. The CDR3 nucleotides read TGTGCCAGCAGCCACTGGACTGCCACAGATACGCAGTATTTT.

The chain is built from TRBV2 and TRBJ1-1; tentatively, D is TRBD1 (6 bases). The CDR3 loop spans 13 amino acids. Germline CDR1 is SNHLY and CDR2 is FYNNEI. The V and J ends lost 10 bases and 2 bases respectively, with 14 bases between them. CDR3 DNA sequence: TGTGCCACCCCGGACAGAGCAAACACTGAAGCTTTCTTT. Translating it yields CATPDRANTEAFF.

This chain uses TRBV19 with TRBJ1-4; possibly TRBD1 for D (5 bases). Looked up from germline, CDR1 is LNHDA and CDR2 is SQIVND (reference sequence). The CDR3 runs to 14 residues. V was shortened by 5 bases and J by 5 bases, with 12 bases between the two germline ends. CDR3 in amino acids: CASSPQGGNEKLFF. The CDR3 nucleotides read TGTGCCAGTAGTCCTCAGGGTGGGAATGAAAAACTGTTTTTT.

This clonotype was counted at least ten times. The chain employs TRBV12-3 or TRBV12-4 and TRBJ2-3; 7 bases match TRBD2. The CDR3 is 14 residues long. The V segment lost 5 bases and the J segment 2 bases; nucleotides outside the gene matches: 4. The CDR3 DNA sequence: TGTGCCAGCAGTCCCGGGACTAACACAGATACGCAGTATTTT. Encoded protein: CASSPGTNTDTQYF.

A few counts support this clonotype. The gene calls are TRBV11-2 and TRBJ2-5, with 7 bases identical to TRBD1. The length of the CDR3 is 16 residues. Per germline, CDR1 SGHAT and CDR2 FQNNGV. With 5 bases clipped from V and 5 bases from J, the junction kept 14 bases outside the gene matches. CDR3 residues: CASSPSGQEGIETQYF. CDR3 coding DNA: TGTGCCAGCAGCCCTTCAGGACAGGAAGGAATCGAGACCCAGTACTTC.

The CDR3 spells CASSQIEGAGNSPLHF. CDR3 nucleotide sequence: TGTGCCAGCAGCCAAATTGAGGGGGCTGGGAATTCACCCCTCCACTTT. The J gene is TRBJ1-6, the V gene TRBV4-2, with 7 bases matching TRBD1. V was pared by 2 bases and J by 7 bases, with 8 bases of the junction left unmatched. Germline values: CDR1 LGHNA, CDR2 YNFKEQ. The CDR3 extends over 16 amino acids.

This chain joins TRBV28 and TRBJ2-5, with TRBD2 matching 11 bases. The CDR3 totals 14 residues. The ends lost 9 bases at V and 9 bases at J; junction bases unmatched: 12. CDR1 is MDHEN, CDR2 SYDVKM, per germline. The CDR3 nucleotides are TGTGCCAGTACTAGCGGGAGATCCCGTGGGGCCCAGTACTTC. This encodes CASTSGRSRGAQYF.

This clonotype was found a few times. This chain connects TRBV29-1 to TRBJ1-2; D is unresolved. The V end lost 0 bases, the J end lost 7 bases, and 6 bases lay between the germline ends. The CDR3 sequence is 11 residues long. CDR1 and CDR2 (germline): SQVTM, ANQGSEA. The CDR3 DNA reads TGCAGCGTTGAAGAGAGAAGTGGCTACACCTTC. This codes for CSVEERSGYTF.

The chain couples TRBV28 to TRBJ2-3; no reliable D call. Germline V lookup: CDR1 MDHEN, CDR2 SYDVKM. The V end was cut by 6 bases, the J end by 4 bases, with 8 bases between. The CDR3 length is 12 residues. This chain's CDR3 is CASRPQSDTQYF. The CDR3 DNA reads as TGTGCCAGCAGGCCCCAGTCAGATACGCAGTATTTT.

The J gene is TRBJ2-3, the V gene TRBV28; a possible D gene is TRBD2 (5 bases). The CDR3 has 15 residues. The ends were cut back, 6 bases at V and 2 bases at J, with 15 bases in the middle. The germline gives CDR1 MDHEN, CDR2 SYDVKM. The CDR3 is CASSPREYPTDTQYF. Here the CDR3 DNA reads TGTGCCAGCAGCCCGAGGGAGTACCCCACAGATACGCAGTATTTT. Filled out from reference TRBV28 and TRBJ2-3, the complete variable domain reads DVKVTQSSRYLVKRTGEKVFLECVQDMDHENMFWYRQDPGLGLRLIYFSYDVKMKEKGDIPEGYSVSREKKERFSLILESASTNQTSMYLCASSPREYPTDTQYFGPGTRLTVL.

V gene TRBV12-3 or TRBV12-4 combines with J gene TRBJ2-3, with TRBD2 identical over 13 bases. With V trimmed by 6 bases and J by 4 bases, 10 bases remained unmatched. The CDR3 consists of 17 residues. CDR3 nucleotide sequence: TGTGCCAGCAGCCCCGGACTAGCGGGAGATTGGGCAGATACGCAGTATTTT. Translation gives CASSPGLAGDWADTQYF.

This clonotype was found a few times. The genes are TRBV25-1 and TRBJ2-7, with D hard to call. The V gene's germline CDR1 is MGHDK and CDR2 SYGVNS. The V end was cut by 4 bases, the J end by 2 bases, with 6 bases between. The CDR3 consists of 12 residues. The CDR3 here is CASSAAAYEQYF. CDR3 nucleotides: TGTGCCAGCAGTGCGGCAGCCTACGAGCAGTACTTC.

This clonotype came up a few times. The chain is built from TRBV7-9 and TRBJ2-5, with 9 nucleotides matching TRBD2. CDR1 is SEHNR, CDR2 FQNEAQ, per germline (reference sequence). The CDR3 contains 17 residues. The junction had 7 bases not matched to a gene; V was cut back by 0 bases and J by 2 bases. CDR3 protein: CASSLAHSGGQQETQYF. The CDR3 DNA follows: TGTGCCAGCAGCTTAGCGCATAGCGGGGGACAACAAGAGACCCAGTACTTC.